The sequence of this T cell receptor (beta chain) was determined in a study of blood T cell repertoires in COVID-19. Between the trimmed V and J ends, which lost 5 bases and 2 bases, there was a span of 9 bases. The CDR3 is 13 residues long. CDR1 and CDR2 (germline): MGHDK, SYGVNS. Generated by immunoSEQ multiplex PCR, the TCRdb table keeps only in-frame clones and is missing some. The table lists 40,000 to 55,000 clones, 65% to 85% of them singletons. This TCR came from a man aged 50 to 59 with active COVID-19. The sequenced sample was peripheral blood. The rearrangement uses TRBV25-1 and TRBJ1-2, with unresolved D. The chain's CDR3 is CASSTGKNYGYTF. CDR3 nucleotides: TGTGCCAGCAGTACCGGGAAAAACTATGGCTACACCTTC.